This TCR beta chain emerged from a study of breast tumors, draining lymph nodes, adjacent tissues. Notes on the study in general: Compared with basal-like, luminal-like tumors shared significantly more repertoire with nontumor tissue. Tumors had less TCR diversity than lymph nodes, more than nontumor tissue. That most tumor T cells come from lymph nodes remained unproven. The data were judged consistent with most tumor T cells coming from lymph node and expanding in tumor.

Breast cancer patients provided tissue from their axillary draining lymph nodes. MiXCR, run by TCRdb on the multiplex PCR reads, gives a single entry per CDR3 protein. The profile shows 200,000 or so distinct CDR3 sequences, around a third of them singletons. Germline CDR1 KGHSH, CDR2 LQKENI. The CDR3 loop spans 15 amino acids. The junction had 6 bases not matched to a gene; V was cut back by 5 bases and J by 5 bases. In this sample, this clonotype turned up many times. Its antigen is still unknown. The sequencing sample was made of axillary lymph node tissue. The clonotype comes from a female donor with breast cancer. Some clones in this sample may be carry-over from other donors' samples. The V and J genes are TRBV18 and TRBJ1-2; 12 bases are a match to TRBD1. CDR3 sequence: CASSTGQGARYGYTF. The CDR3 nucleotides are TGTGCCAGCTCAACGGGACAGGGGGCGCGGTATGGCTACACCTTC.